The 28 T cell receptor beta chains below were found in one sample sequenced in a study of blood T cell repertoires in COVID-19. Sequencing used immunoSEQ multiplex PCR; TCRdb keeps in-frame clones, though not all of them. The data show about 260,000 clones, around 92% seen once. Sequencing used peripheral blood. The receptors here all came from a person under 30 with COVID-19, enrolled during active disease.

V gene TRBV7-8 combines with J gene TRBJ2-3, with 7 bases that match TRBD1. The germline V gene has CDR1 SGHVS and CDR2 FQNEAQ. This CDR3 contains 15 residues. After removal of 6 bases from V and 3 bases from J, the junction contained 9 bases not matched to a gene. The CDR3 DNA follows: TGTGCCAGCAGTCCTACAGGGGTTGAAACAGATACGCAGTATTTT. Its translation: CASSPTGVETDTQYF.

The V gene is TRBV9, the J gene TRBJ1-1; D possibly corresponds to TRBD1 (6 bases). The CDR3 consists of 14 residues. Trimming took 0 bases from V and 2 from J, leaving 8 bases between them. Germline V lookup: CDR1 SGDLS, CDR2 YYNGEE. CDR3 bases: TGTGCCAGCAGCGTAGAGGGGGATAACACTGAAGCTTTCTTT. Protein: CASSVEGDNTEAFF.

V and J are TRBV27 and TRBJ2-2; D unclear. Germline values: CDR1 MNHEY, CDR2 SMNVEV (reference sequence). CDR3 length: 15 residues. V lost 6 bases and J lost 6, with 17 bases in between. Here the CDR3 reads CASRGRGSIAGELFF. DNA for the CDR3: TGTGCCAGCAGGGGTCGAGGCAGTATCGCCGGGGAGCTGTTTTTT.

The V and J genes are TRBV7-2 and TRBJ2-2; D is undetermined. This CDR3 is 12 amino acids long. CDR1 is SGHTA and CDR2 is FQGNSA in the germline V gene. V was pared by 2 bases and J by 9 bases, with 7 bases between. The DNA of the CDR3 is TGTGCCAGCAGCTTACGACTGAGGGAGCTGTTTTTT. Protein product: CASSLRLRELFF.

This chain links TRBV19 with TRBJ2-4; 8 bases map to TRBD1. This CDR3 spans 18 amino acids. Germline trimming cut 5 bases from V and 7 bases from J; bases unmatched to any gene: 19. The germline V gene has CDR1 LNHDA and CDR2 SQIVND (reference sequence). The CDR3 bases are TGTGCCAGTAGTTCACTTCCGGGACAGGATAGCAACACGAACATTCAGTACTTC. It encodes CASSSLPGQDSNTNIQYF.

This clone was seen just once. This chain connects TRBV30 to TRBJ2-1; 9 bases agree with TRBD2. Germline CDR1 is GTSNPN and CDR2 is SVGIG (reference sequence). This CDR3 comprises 15 residues. J gave up 6 bases and V 1 base, and 7 bases lay outside the gene matches. The CDR3 coding sequence is TGTGCCTGGAGTGAGGGTCTAGCGGGAATCAATGAGCAGTTCTTC. It codes for CAWSEGLAGINEQFF.

V gene TRBV3-1 (or the pseudogene TRBV3-2) combines with J gene TRBJ2-5, with a weak D call TRBD2 (7 bases). V lost 4 bases to trimming and J lost 5 bases, with 17 bases between them. This CDR3 has 15 amino acids. CDR1 and CDR2 (germline): LGHDT, YNNKEL (reference sequence). In nucleotides, the CDR3 is TGTGCCAGCAGCCCCGACGGGGGGCGCGGGGAGACCCAGTACTTC. Encoded protein: CASSPDGGRGETQYF.

V gene TRBV5-8 combines with J gene TRBJ1-4; D is possibly TRBD1 (5 bases). This CDR3 is 15 amino acids long. V gave up 4 bases and J gave up 0 bases, with 10 bases separating them. Germline CDR1 reads SGHTS; CDR2 reads YDEGEE. CDR3 residues: CASSDSGATNEKLFF. CDR3 coding DNA: TGTGCCAGCAGCGACAGCGGGGCAACTAATGAAAAACTGTTTTTT.

This chain uses TRBV11-2 with TRBJ2-1; 7 nucleotides match TRBD2. CDR3 size: 16 residues. Germline CDR1 and CDR2: SGHAT and FQNNGV. V lost 5 bases to trimming and J lost 9 bases; unmatched junction nucleotides: 16. CDR3 coding DNA: TGTGCCAGCAGCCCCCTCCTGCGGGGCGGGAGAGGTGAGCAGTTCTTC. Translated: CASSPLLRGGRGEQFF.

This chain's CDR3 is CASSGQTYEQYF. CDR3 nucleotide sequence: TGTGCCAGCAGCGGACAGACCTACGAGCAGTACTTC. The genes are TRBV5-6 and TRBJ2-7; TRBD1 is a possible D gene (6 bases). The ends were cut back, 4 bases at V and 2 bases at J, with 7 bases in the middle. CDR1 SGHDT and CDR2 YYEEEE come from the germline V gene. This CDR3 has 12 amino acids.

The chain's CDR3 is CATSDLAGGQDTGELFF. The CDR3 DNA sequence: TGTGCCACCAGTGATTTGGCCGGGGGACAGGACACCGGGGAGCTGTTTTTT. The gene calls are TRBV24-1 and TRBJ2-2; 8 bases agree with TRBD1. The CDR3 totals 17 residues. With 0 bases clipped from V and 3 bases from J, the junction kept 5 bases outside the gene matches. Germline values: CDR1 KGHDR, CDR2 SFDVKD.

This sequence joins TRBV7-9 and TRBJ2-7, with D perhaps TRBD2 (6 bases). Between the trimmed V and J ends, which lost 5 bases and 2 bases, there was a span of 10 bases. This CDR3 comprises 13 residues. CDR1 is SEHNR and CDR2 is FQNEAQ in the germline V gene (reference sequence). CDR3 coding DNA: TGTGCCAGCAGCGGGAGGAACGCCTACGAGCAGTACTTC. It translates to CASSGRNAYEQYF.

The chain recombines TRBV5-1 with TRBJ2-1, with TRBD2 matching over 8 bases. Germline V gene lookup returns CDR1 SGHRS and CDR2 YFSETQ. This CDR3 comprises 15 residues. The J segment lost 5 bases and the V segment lost 4 bases, leaving 8 bases of the junction unmatched. The CDR3 DNA reads as TGCGCCAGCAGCCCAAGCGGGAGTAGGAACAATGAGCAGTTCTTC. Amino acids: CASSPSGSRNNEQFF.

The chain links TRBV19 to TRBJ2-1; 7 bases are shared with TRBD2. The CDR3 runs 15 residues. J lost 3 bases, V lost 1 base, and 3 bases had no gene match. Germline V lookup: CDR1 LNHDA, CDR2 SQIVND (reference sequence). The CDR3 is CASSIGPSGYNEQFF. Written as DNA, the CDR3 is TGTGCCAGTAGTATAGGACCTAGCGGCTACAATGAGCAGTTCTTC.

The chain is built from TRBV4-3 and TRBJ2-3; TRBD2 matches 7 bases. The CDR3 has 13 residues. V shed 4 bases and J 5 bases; nucleotides not matched to a gene: 3. Germline V gene lookup returns CDR1 LGHNA and CDR2 YSLEER. As DNA, the CDR3 is TGCGCCAGCAGCCGAGTAGCGGGAGATACGCAGTATTTT. It codes for CASSRVAGDTQYF.

The CDR3 spells CATSSHNTYEQYF. The CDR3 DNA follows: TGTGCCACCAGTAGTCACAACACCTACGAGCAGTACTTC. This chain uses TRBV24-1 with TRBJ2-7, with D unclear. In germline, CDR1 is KGHDR, CDR2 SFDVKD. Between the trimmed V and J ends, which lost 6 bases and 2 bases, there was a span of 10 bases. The CDR3 runs 13 residues.

This CDR3 is CASSSTGGQNSPLHF. CDR3 DNA: TGTGCCAGCAGCTCGACAGGGGGTCAAAATTCACCCCTCCACTTT. The rearrangement joins TRBV5-4 to TRBJ1-6; 9 bases align to TRBD1. Looked up from germline, CDR1 is SGHNT and CDR2 is YYREEE (reference sequence). The CDR3 has 15 residues. J gave up 7 bases and V 3 bases, and 5 bases lay outside the gene matches.

The chain couples TRBV18 to TRBJ2-1, with TRBD2 as a possible D gene (5 bases). Per germline, CDR1 KGHSH and CDR2 LQKENI. The CDR3 sequence is 15 residues long. Trimming removed 3 bases at V and 0 bases at J, with 9 bases between. The chain's CDR3 is CASSPSAGSYNEQFF. DNA of the CDR3: TGTGCCAGCTCACCGTCCGCGGGCTCCTACAATGAGCAGTTCTTC.

The chain is built from TRBV10-3 and TRBJ1-5, with D uncertain. Germline-derived CDR1 and CDR2 are ENHRY and SYGVKD. Trimming removed 7 bases from V and 6 bases from J, with 13 bases in between. The CDR3 extends over 13 amino acids. The chain's CDR3 is CAITSGMGQPQHF. CDR3 nucleotide sequence: TGTGCCATCACATCCGGGATGGGTCAGCCCCAGCATTTT.

V gene TRBV4-2 combines with J gene TRBJ2-2; 7 positions agree with TRBD2. The CDR3 has 17 amino acids. Trimming removed 0 bases from V and 3 bases from J; junction bases left unmatched: 7. The germline V gene encodes CDR1 LGHNA and CDR2 YNFKEQ. In nucleotides, the CDR3 is TGTGCCAGCAGCCAAGATGGACTAGAGGTAGACACCGGGGAGCTGTTTTTT. Translating it yields CASSQDGLEVDTGELFF.

The J gene is TRBJ2-1, the V gene TRBV25-1; TRBD2 aligns across 7 bases. Germline CDR1 is MGHDK and CDR2 is SYGVNS. The CDR3 runs to 12 residues. The V segment lost 5 bases and the J segment 8 bases; nucleotides outside the gene matches: 3. CDR3 protein: CASSPGGHEQFF. CDR3 DNA sequence: TGTGCCAGCAGTCCGGGGGGACATGAGCAGTTCTTC.

The chain joins TRBV11-2 to TRBJ1-6; unclear D gene. The CDR3 has 19 residues. Trimming pared 3 bases from V and 4 bases from J, leaving 22 bases between. Germline V lookup: CDR1 SGHAT, CDR2 FQNNGV. CDR3 sequence: CASSFRVTEAFKYNSPLHF. DNA for the CDR3: TGTGCCAGCAGCTTCAGAGTCACCGAGGCTTTTAAATATAATTCACCCCTCCACTTT. Drawing the rest from reference TRBV11-2 and TRBJ1-6, the complete variable domain is EAGVAQSPRYKIIEKRQSVAFWCNPISGHATLYWYQQILGQGPKLLIQFQNNGVVDDSQLPKDRFSAERLKGVDSTLKIQPAKLEDSAVYLCASSFRVTEAFKYNSPLHFGNGTRLTVT.

V and J are TRBV7-9 and TRBJ2-4, with D maybe TRBD1 (5 bases). Germline CDR1 is SEHNR and CDR2 is FQNEAQ (reference sequence). This CDR3 has 18 residues. The ends were cut back, 5 bases at V and 0 bases at J, with 20 bases in the middle. The CDR3 sequence is CASSGASRSFIAKNIQYF. The CDR3 DNA reads TGTGCCAGCAGCGGGGCGTCCAGGAGCTTTATAGCCAAAAACATTCAGTACTTC.

This rearrangement joins TRBV6-5 to TRBJ1-1; D is uncertain. The germline V gene has CDR1 MNHEY and CDR2 SVGAGI. V was cut by 6 bases and J by 3 bases, with 11 bases left in between. CDR3 length equals 13 residues. CDR3 region: CASRDPGYTEAFF. CDR3 in DNA: TGTGCCAGCAGGGACCCGGGGTACACTGAAGCTTTCTTT.

J is TRBJ1-5 and V is TRBV6-5; no reliable D call. The CDR3 is 13 amino acids. With 9 bases removed from V and 4 bases from J, the gap between germline ends came to 13 bases. From germline, CDR1 is MNHEY and CDR2 SVGAGI. CDR3 coding DNA: TGTGCCAGTTCTCCCCGGGAGAATCAGCCCCAGCATTTT. As protein: CASSPRENQPQHF.

V usage is TRBV10-3 and J usage is TRBJ2-1; a weak D match, TRBD1 (6 bases). Trimming pared 2 bases from V and 9 bases from J, leaving 14 bases between. Germline CDR1 is ENHRY and CDR2 is SYGVKD. The CDR3 extends over 14 amino acids. The CDR3 DNA is TGTGCCATCAGTGAGGGCAGGGGTAGGAGTGAGCAGTTCTTC. This sequence encodes CAISEGRGRSEQFF.

J is TRBJ2-7 and V is TRBV19; D is possibly TRBD2 (6 bases). The CDR3 consists of 15 residues. Germline assignment: CDR1 LNHDA and CDR2 SQIVND (reference sequence). Trimming pared 5 bases from V and 4 bases from J, leaving 18 bases between. The CDR3: CASSFGPRGGYEQYF. The CDR3 coding sequence is TGTGCCAGTAGTTTCGGACCTCGCGGAGGGTACGAGCAGTACTTC.

This clone appeared a few times. This chain uses TRBV19 with TRBJ2-3; the match to TRBD2 covers 7 bases. V shed 5 bases and J 4 bases; nucleotides not matched to a gene: 9. In germline, CDR1 is LNHDA, CDR2 SQIVND (reference sequence). CDR3 length equals 15 residues. The CDR3 DNA sequence: TGTGCCAGTAGTCCGGGGGAGGGCCGGGCAGATACGCAGTATTTT. This translates into CASSPGEGRADTQYF.